This TCR beta chain was captured in a study of blood T cell repertoires in COVID-19. Study-wide context: Material from acute and convalescent COVID-19 was sourced from the United States, Italy and Spain.

Profiled with immunoSEQ multiplex PCR; TCRdb holds only in-frame clones, not every one. This sample yields 20,000 to 25,000 clones, of which roughly 84% are seen a single time; 48% belongs to the top ten. The CDR3 loop spans 14 amino acids. J lost 6 bases, V lost 6 bases, and 4 bases had no gene match. CDR1 and CDR2 (germline): ENHRY, SYGVKD. The chain links TRBV10-3 to TRBJ2-2; 10 bases are shared with TRBD1. The receptor comes from a man in his 70s with acute or convalescent COVID-19. Specimen: peripheral blood. The DNA for the CDR3 is TGTGCCATCAGCGGGGACAGGGGTCCCGGGGAGCTGTTTTTT. Residues: CAISGDRGPGELFF.